The 4 T cell receptor beta chains given below trace back to one sample, sequenced in a study of T-cell memory formation after mild COVID-19. TCRdb called the 5' RACE reads again in MiXCR, with one record for every CDR3 protein. The sample contains about 360,000 distinct CDR3 sequences, around an eighth of which appear only once. Sequences were obtained from PBMCs or a T cell subset sorted from them (not recorded which). The receptors originated from a man aged 18-30 years who had mild COVID-19 (a few samples of this study predate the infection). Cell type and time point are not known.

The chain couples TRBV5-4 to TRBJ1-6, with 7 nucleotides matching TRBD1. The V gene's germline CDR1 is SGHNT and CDR2 YYREEE (reference sequence). The CDR3 contains 14 residues. V dropped 4 bases and J dropped 5; count of bases not matched to a gene: 3. CDR3 loop: CASSRDSDNSPLHF. CDR3 bases: TGTGCCAGCAGCCGGGACAGCGATAATTCACCCCTCCACTTT. Full variable domain (rest looked up from reference TRBV5-4 and TRBJ1-6): ETGVTQSPTHLIKTRGQQVTLRCSSQSGHNTVSWYQQALGQGPQFIFQYYREEENGRGNFPPRFSGLQFPNYSSELNVNALELDDSALYLCASSRDSDNSPLHFGNGTRLTVT.

This clonotype turned up a few times. V usage is TRBV28 and J usage is TRBJ2-5; no definite D call. The germline V gene encodes CDR1 MDHEN and CDR2 SYDVKM. The length of the CDR3 is 13 residues. V lost 6 bases and J lost 9, with 17 bases in between. CDR3 coding DNA: TGTGCCAGCAGCCCTCCGGGCACCAAGCCCCAGTACTTC. This codes for CASSPPGTKPQYF.

CDR3 region: CASTPGHSYEQYV. The CDR3 region has the DNA TGCGCCAGCACCCCGGGACACTCCTACGAGCAGTACGTC. The V and J genes are TRBV5-1 and TRBJ2-7, with D possibly TRBD1 on 6 matching bases. Trimming shortened V by 6 bases and J by 0 bases, and 10 bases separated the two germline ends. Germline values: CDR1 SGHRS, CDR2 YFSETQ. The CDR3 has 13 residues.

The V and J genes are TRBV2 and TRBJ2-3, with D perhaps TRBD2 (5 bases). CDR1 SNHLY and CDR2 FYNNEI come from the germline V gene. V was trimmed by 5 bases and J by 0 bases, leaving 15 bases between them. CDR3 size: 16 residues. The DNA of the CDR3 is TGTGCCAGCAGTCCTATTCGGGGAGCCAGCACAGATACGCAGTATTTT. This gives the protein CASSPIRGASTDTQYF.